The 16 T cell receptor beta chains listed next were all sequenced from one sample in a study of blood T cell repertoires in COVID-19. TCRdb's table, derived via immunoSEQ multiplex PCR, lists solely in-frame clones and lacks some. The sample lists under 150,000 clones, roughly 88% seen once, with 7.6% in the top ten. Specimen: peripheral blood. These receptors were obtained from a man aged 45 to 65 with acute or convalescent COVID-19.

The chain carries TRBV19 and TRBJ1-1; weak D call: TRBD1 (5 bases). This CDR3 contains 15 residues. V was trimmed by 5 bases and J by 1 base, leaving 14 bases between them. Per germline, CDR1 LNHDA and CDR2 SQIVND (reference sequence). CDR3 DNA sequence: TGTGCCAGTAGTGCGGGAAGCAGGGCGAACACTGAAGCTTTCTTT. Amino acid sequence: CASSAGSRANTEAFF.

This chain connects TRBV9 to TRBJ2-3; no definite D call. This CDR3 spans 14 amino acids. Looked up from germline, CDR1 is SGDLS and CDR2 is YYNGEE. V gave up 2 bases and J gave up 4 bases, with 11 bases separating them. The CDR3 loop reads CASSVSSSPDTQYF. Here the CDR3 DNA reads TGTGCCAGCAGCGTTTCTAGTAGCCCAGATACGCAGTATTTT. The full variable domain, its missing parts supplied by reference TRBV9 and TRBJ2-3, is DSGVTQTPKHLITATGQRVTLRCSPRSGDLSVYWYQQSLDQGLQFLIQYYNGEERAKGNILERFSAQQFPDLHSELNLSSLELGDSALYFCASSVSSSPDTQYFGPGTRLTVL.

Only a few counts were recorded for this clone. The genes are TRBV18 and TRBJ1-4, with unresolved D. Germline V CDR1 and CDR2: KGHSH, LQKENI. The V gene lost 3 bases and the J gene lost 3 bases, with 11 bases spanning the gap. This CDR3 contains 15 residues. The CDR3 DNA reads TGTGCCAGCTCACCTTATGCGGCCCCTAATGAAAAACTGTTTTTT. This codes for CASSPYAAPNEKLFF. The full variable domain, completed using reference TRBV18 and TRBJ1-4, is NAGVMQNPRHLVRRRGQEARLRCSPMKGHSHVYWYRQLPEEGLKFMVYLQKENIIDESGMPKERFSAEFPKEGPSILRIQQVVRGDSAAYFCASSPYAAPNEKLFFGSGTQLSVL.

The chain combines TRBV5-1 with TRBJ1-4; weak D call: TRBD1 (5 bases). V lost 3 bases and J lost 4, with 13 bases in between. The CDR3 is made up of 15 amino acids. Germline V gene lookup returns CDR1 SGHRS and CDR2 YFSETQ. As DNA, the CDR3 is TGCGCCAGCAGCTGGAGACAGCCCAGTAATGAAAAACTGTTTTTT. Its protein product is CASSWRQPSNEKLFF.

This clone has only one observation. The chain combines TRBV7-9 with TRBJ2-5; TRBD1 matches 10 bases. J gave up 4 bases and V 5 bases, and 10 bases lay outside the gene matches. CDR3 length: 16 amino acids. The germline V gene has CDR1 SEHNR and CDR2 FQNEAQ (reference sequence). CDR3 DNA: TGTGCCAGCAGCCAAGACCCGGGACAGGGGCGAGAGACCCAGTACTTC. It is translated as CASSQDPGQGRETQYF.

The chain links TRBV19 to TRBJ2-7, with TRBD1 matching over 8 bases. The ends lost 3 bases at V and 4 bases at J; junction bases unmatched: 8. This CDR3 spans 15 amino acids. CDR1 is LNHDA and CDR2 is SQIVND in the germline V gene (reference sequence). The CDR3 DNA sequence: TGTGCCAGTAGTATCAGGGGGCGCCTTGGGTACGAGCAGTACTTC. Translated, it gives CASSIRGRLGYEQYF.

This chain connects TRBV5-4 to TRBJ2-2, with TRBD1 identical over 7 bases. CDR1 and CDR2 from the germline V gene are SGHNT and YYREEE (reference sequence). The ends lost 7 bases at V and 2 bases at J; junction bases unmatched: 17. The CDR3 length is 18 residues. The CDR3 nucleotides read TGTGCCAGCCGACCCGGACAGGTCTCCAACTCTAACACCGGGGAGCTGTTTTTT. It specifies CASRPGQVSNSNTGELFF.

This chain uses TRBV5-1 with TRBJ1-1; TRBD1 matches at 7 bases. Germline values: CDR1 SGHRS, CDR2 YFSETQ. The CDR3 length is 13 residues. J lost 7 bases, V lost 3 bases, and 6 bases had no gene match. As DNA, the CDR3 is TGCGCCAGCAGCTCGTTGCCAGGGGGTGAAGCTTTCTTT. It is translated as CASSSLPGGEAFF.

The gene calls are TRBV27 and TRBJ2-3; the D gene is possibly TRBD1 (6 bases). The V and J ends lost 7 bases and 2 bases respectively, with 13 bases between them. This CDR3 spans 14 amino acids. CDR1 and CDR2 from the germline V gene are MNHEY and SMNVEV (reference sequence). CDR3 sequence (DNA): TGTGCCAGCAAAAGACAGGACTTCACAGATACGCAGTATTTT. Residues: CASKRQDFTDTQYF.

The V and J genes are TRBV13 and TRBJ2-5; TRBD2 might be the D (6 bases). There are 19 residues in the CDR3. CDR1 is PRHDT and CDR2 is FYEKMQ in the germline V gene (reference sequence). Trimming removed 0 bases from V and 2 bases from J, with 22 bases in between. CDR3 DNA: TGTGCCAGCAGCTTAGGCCGGTTAGCGGATCAGGAACTACAAGAGACCCAGTACTTC. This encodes CASSLGRLADQELQETQYF.

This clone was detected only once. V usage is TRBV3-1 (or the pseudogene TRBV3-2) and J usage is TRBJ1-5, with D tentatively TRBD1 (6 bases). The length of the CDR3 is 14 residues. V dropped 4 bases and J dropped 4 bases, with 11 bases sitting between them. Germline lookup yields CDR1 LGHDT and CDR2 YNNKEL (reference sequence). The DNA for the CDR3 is TGTGCCAGCAGCCGCAAGCAGGGGAATCAGCCCCAGCATTTT. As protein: CASSRKQGNQPQHF.

The CDR3 coding sequence is TGTGCCAGTAGTGCACTAGCGGGAGGGGGCAATGAGCAGTTCTTC. Amino acid sequence: CASSALAGGGNEQFF. The V gene is TRBV19, the J gene TRBJ2-1; 13 bases line up with TRBD2. The V and J ends lost 5 bases and 6 bases, in that order; junction bases with no gene match: 4. In germline, CDR1 is LNHDA, CDR2 SQIVND (reference sequence). This CDR3 region has 15 residues. Supplemented by reference TRBV19 and TRBJ2-1, the full variable domain reads DGGITQSPKYLFRKEGQNVTLSCEQNLNHDAMYWYRQDPGQGLRLIYYSQIVNDFQKGDIAEGYSVSREKKESFPLTVTSAQKNPTAFYLCASSALAGGGNEQFFGPGTRLTVL.

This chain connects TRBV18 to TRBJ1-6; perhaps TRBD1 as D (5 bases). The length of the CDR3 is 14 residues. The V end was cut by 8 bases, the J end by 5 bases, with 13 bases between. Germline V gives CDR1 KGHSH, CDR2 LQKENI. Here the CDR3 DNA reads TGTGCCAGCCGCGGGGGAACAGATAATTCACCCCTCCACTTT. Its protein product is CASRGGTDNSPLHF.

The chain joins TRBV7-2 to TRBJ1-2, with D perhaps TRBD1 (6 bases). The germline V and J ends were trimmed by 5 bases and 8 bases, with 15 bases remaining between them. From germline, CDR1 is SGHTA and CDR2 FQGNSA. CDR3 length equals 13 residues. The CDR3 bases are TGTGCCAGCAGCATTACAGGGATCGGAGGCTACACCTTC. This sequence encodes CASSITGIGGYTF.

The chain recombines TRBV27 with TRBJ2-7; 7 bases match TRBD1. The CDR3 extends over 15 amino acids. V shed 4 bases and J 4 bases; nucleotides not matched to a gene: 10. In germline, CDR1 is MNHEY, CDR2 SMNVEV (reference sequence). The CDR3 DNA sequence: TGTGCCAGCAGTTCCCTCGTCGGGACAGTTTACGAGCAGTACTTC. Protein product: CASSSLVGTVYEQYF.

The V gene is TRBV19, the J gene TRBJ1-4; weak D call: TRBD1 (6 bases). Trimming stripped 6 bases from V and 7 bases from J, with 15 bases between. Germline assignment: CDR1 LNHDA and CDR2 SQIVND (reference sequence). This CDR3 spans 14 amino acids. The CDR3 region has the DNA TGTGCCAGTAGCGAGAAGGGGGTGGGTGAAAAACTGTTTTTT. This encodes CASSEKGVGEKLFF. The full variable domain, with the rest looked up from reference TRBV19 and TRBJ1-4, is DGGITQSPKYLFRKEGQNVTLSCEQNLNHDAMYWYRQDPGQGLRLIYYSQIVNDFQKGDIAEGYSVSREKKESFPLTVTSAQKNPTAFYLCASSEKGVGEKLFFGSGTQLSVL.